The 16 T cell receptor beta chains listed next were all sequenced from one sample in a study of CD4 and CD8 cells across lung adenocarcinoma regions. Each CDR3 protein gets one entry after TCRdb re-called the PCR reads with MiXCR. The repertoire holds 20,000 to 25,000 distinct CDR3 sequences, with 52% as singletons. The specimen was CD4+ T cells from the center of a lung tumor. These receptors came from a male donor with lung adenocarcinoma. The CD4 and CD8 labels of this study may be unreliable.

This clonotype was counted once. This is likely a read error, given that the CDR3 carries no conserved phenylalanine or tryptophan at its end. No DNA is shown, since the ends of the CDR3 on it are uncertain; the CDR3 is the one TCRdb lists. The genes are TRBV22-1 and TRBJ2-4; the table's D call of TRBD1 was not tested on the DNA. TRBV22-1 is recorded as a pseudogene. Inclusive of both ends, the CDR3 amounts to 13 amino acids. The CDR3 reads CPGPGVSLFPYGA.

This chain uses TRBV6-1 with TRBJ2-3; D not certain. CDR1 MNHNS and CDR2 SASEGT come from the germline V gene. The CDR3 covers 16 residues. The V end lost 1 base, the J end lost 0 bases, and 11 bases lay between the germline ends. CDR3 DNA: TGTGCCAGCAGTGAAGTCTGGCGGTCTAGCACAGATACGCAGTATTTT. Protein: CASSEVWRSSTDTQYF.

This chain uses TRBV10-3 with TRBJ2-1; TRBD1 might be the D (5 bases). The J call is doubtful: the DNA matches TRBJ2-7 better. The CDR3 is 14 residues long. CDR1 is ENHRY and CDR2 is SYGVKD in the germline V gene. Here the CDR3 reads CATSDRSDSYEQYF. The CDR3, as DNA: TGTGCCACCTCAGACAGAAGCGACTCCTACGAGCAGTACTTC.

The chain joins TRBV3-1 to TRBJ2-3, with TRBD2 matching over 9 bases. This CDR3 spans 16 amino acids. Germline V CDR1 and CDR2: LGHDT, YNNKEL (reference sequence). V shed 3 bases and J 1 base; nucleotides not matched to a gene: 5. The CDR3 protein is CASSHFSGRGTDTQYF. In DNA, the CDR3 is TGTGCCAGCAGCCACTTTAGCGGGAGAGGCACAGATACGCAGTATTTT.

This clonotype was recorded a few times. A clone one base away is much larger, so this may be a read error. This chain joins TRBV28 and TRBJ2-4, with D possibly TRBD2 on 7 matching bases. CDR1 MDHEN and CDR2 SYDVKM come from the germline V gene. The CDR3 is 12 amino acids. V was trimmed by 7 bases and J by 12 bases, leaving 16 bases between them. Here the CDR3 DNA reads TGTGCCAGCACCGGAATGAGGGGGGGTCAGTACTTC. Protein sequence: CASTGMRGGQYF.

Within the sample, this clonotype is large. The chain joins TRBV6-1 to TRBJ2-1; 8 bases agree with TRBD1. Looked up from germline, CDR1 is MNHNS and CDR2 is SASEGT. The V and J ends lost 1 base and 5 bases, in that order; junction bases with no gene match: 7. This CDR3 has 16 residues. As DNA, the CDR3 is TGTGCCAGCAGTGAAGGAGTGGGCAGGGGGCACAATGAGCAGTTCTTC. This sequence encodes CASSEGVGRGHNEQFF.

This clonotype showed up many times. The CDR3 region has the DNA TGTGCCATCAGGCCGGGACTAGCGGGAGGGGGTGAGCAGTTCTTC. Translation gives CAIRPGLAGGGEQFF. The rearrangement uses TRBV10-3 and TRBJ2-1; TRBD2 aligns across 16 bases. The length of the CDR3 is 15 residues. With V trimmed by 6 bases and J by 9 bases, 5 bases remained unmatched. Germline-derived CDR1 and CDR2 are ENHRY and SYGVKD.

This clonotype showed up many times. The V and J genes are TRBV27 and TRBJ1-5; 11 bases line up with TRBD1. The germline CDR1 and CDR2 sequences are MNHEY and SMNVEV (reference sequence). The CDR3 runs to 17 residues. V gave up 0 bases and J gave up 5 bases; unmatched junction bases: 6. The CDR3 loop reads CASSLSGTGGSYQPQHF. The CDR3 DNA sequence: TGTGCCAGCAGTTTATCGGGGACAGGGGGATCTTATCAGCCCCAGCATTTT.

The J gene is TRBJ2-5, the V gene TRBV12-3 or TRBV12-4; unclear D gene. Trimming pared 3 bases from V and 1 base from J, leaving 3 bases between. CDR3 size: 12 residues. Written as DNA, the CDR3 is TGTGCCAGCAGTTTTCCCCAAGAGACCCAGTACTTC. It yields the protein CASSFPQETQYF.

Details on this clonotype: One end of the junction is discordant with germline, which a read error may explain. V is TRBV10-3 and J is TRBJ2-4; the D gene could be TRBD1 or TRBD2 (5 bases each). Germline V CDR1 and CDR2: ENHRY, SYGVKD. CDR3 length: 13 amino acids. CDR3 residues: CVSGLWAKNIQYF. In DNA, the CDR3 is TGTGTCTCGGGGCTGTGGGCCAAAAACATTCAGTACTTT.

The chain recombines TRBV30 with TRBJ1-5; 7 nucleotides agree with TRBD1. The V gene end was trimmed by 4 bases and the J gene end by 6 bases; junction bases not matched to a gene: 6. This CDR3 has 13 residues. CDR1 and CDR2 from the germline V gene are GTSNPN and SVGIG (reference sequence). Here the CDR3 reads CAWTQGFGQPQHF. CDR3 DNA: TGTGCCTGGACACAGGGGTTCGGTCAGCCCCAGCATTTT.

This clonotype has ten or more counts. The chain combines TRBV6-1 with TRBJ1-2; no clear D gene. V gave up 6 bases and J gave up 4 bases, with 12 bases separating them. The CDR3 consists of 13 residues. Germline assignment: CDR1 MNHNS and CDR2 SASEGT. CDR3 amino acids: CASRDKDRYGYTF. In DNA form, the CDR3 reads TGTGCCAGCAGAGATAAGGACCGCTATGGCTACACCTTC.

This clonotype was detected ten times or more. J is TRBJ2-3 and V is TRBV28; D gene unclear. This CDR3 comprises 14 residues. The V gene's germline CDR1 is MDHEN and CDR2 SYDVKM. With 4 bases removed from V and 2 bases from J, the gap between germline ends came to 10 bases. CDR3 sequence: CASSYRAHTDTQYF. The DNA of the CDR3 is TGTGCCAGCAGTTACCGGGCCCACACAGATACGCAGTATTTT.

The genes are TRBV4-2 and TRBJ2-7, with 8 bases matching TRBD2. CDR1 and CDR2 (germline): LGHNA, YNFKEQ. The V and J ends lost 0 bases and 2 bases, in that order; junction bases with no gene match: 6. CDR3 length: 16 residues. CDR3 residues: CASSQEDSGVPYEQYF. The CDR3 region has the DNA TGTGCCAGCAGCCAAGAGGATAGCGGGGTCCCCTACGAGCAGTACTTC.

This clonotype counts as medium-sized. V gene TRBV6-6 combines with J gene TRBJ1-2; D might be TRBD1 (5 bases). Trimming shortened V by 0 bases and J by 7 bases, and 12 bases separated the two germline ends. Germline loops: CDR1 MNHNY, CDR2 SVGAGI (reference sequence). CDR3 length equals 14 residues. CDR3 loop: CASSYSPREGGYTF. CDR3 nucleotide sequence: TGTGCCAGCAGTTACTCGCCCAGGGAAGGTGGCTACACCTTC.

This rearrangement joins TRBV5-1 to TRBJ1-1; 7 positions agree with TRBD1. Germline V gives CDR1 SGHRS, CDR2 YFSETQ. This CDR3 region has 15 residues. Unmatched junction bases numbered 7, after V lost 4 bases and J lost 1 base. CDR3 in DNA: TGCGCCAGCAGCATAACCGGGACAGAGAACACTGAAGCTTTCTTT. Amino acids: CASSITGTENTEAFF.